These T cell receptor beta chains were read from a single sample in a study of identical twins. Using its own MiXCR run on the 5' RACE reads, TCRdb lists one record per CDR3 protein. The profile shows about 720,000 distinct CDR3 sequences, over 8.5% of them singletons. The same data also went into a second study, on yellow fever vaccine responses in identical twins.

The sequenced sample consisted of PBMCs. The receptors shown here come from a woman aged 18-29 years in good health. CDR3s leave out the opening cysteine and the closing phenylalanine or tryptophan. The D gene is left open where the match is weak.

>TRBV3-1|.
ASAIRATNTEAF
>TRBV2|.
ASSEYMGASYEQY
>TRBV12-3/TRBV12-4|TRBD2
ASSVPLAGAREEETDTQY
>TRBV12-3/TRBV12-4|.
ASSPWGGDQPQH
>TRBV12-3/TRBV12-4|.
ASSLFMGGSSYNEQF
>TRBV7-9|.
ASSGHRGGGTDTQY
>TRBV4-3|TRBD2
ASSQKASGDTDTQY
>TRBV11-2|TRBD2
ASSLTSGNGELF
>TRBV14|.
ASSQDFSAWGGEAF
>TRBV2|.
ARSLGQAALYTHTGELF
>TRBV5-1|TRBD1
ASSSGTGPNEQY
>TRBV7-6|.
ASSSPEGGYEQY
>TRBV6-2/TRBV6-3|TRBD2
ASSPLAGPTDTQY
>TRBV12-3/TRBV12-4|.
ASSFNPGFYEQY
>TRBV6-1|TRBD1
ASRGIRTGEDEQY
>TRBV29-1|.
SAALRLGSYEQY
>TRBV4-2|TRBD2
ASSLSPRTSGSSRETQY
>TRBV10-3|.
AITPGRSRYEQY
>TRBV4-3|TRBD1
ASSSGQTHQETQY
>TRBV12-3/TRBV12-4|.
ASSELVLGTQY
>TRBV29-1|.
SARVVIGADTQY
>TRBV5-1|TRBD1
ASSSGDRTYEQY
>TRBV11-2|.
ASSSGVNEQF
>TRBV21-1|.
ASSKSGQGNNSPLH
>TRBV16|.
ASSLPGGTTAGKLF
>TRBV6-5|TRBD1
ASSSVRDSYNEQF
>TRBV7-2|.
ASSLRRTNQPQH
>TRBV6-2/TRBV6-3|TRBD2
ASSFLMGLAEYEQF